These 25 T cell receptor beta chains were all obtained from the same sample, sequenced in a study of vaccination effects on CD4 cells after COVID-19. TCRdb's copy holds only in-frame clones and misses some; the assay was immunoSEQ multiplex PCR. The table shows fewer than 70,000 clones, with about four fifths occurring only once. Using viral peptide pools, the ViraFEST assay grew out antigen-specific CD4+ T cells prior to sequencing. Once cultured for nine to ten days, the cells underwent separation to obtain CD4+ T cells. Negative nucleocapsid antibody tests before and after vaccination confirmed no previous SARS-CoV-2 infection. No antigen has been identified for these receptors. Sample: CD4+ T cells from PBMCs cultured with SARS-CoV-2 spike peptides, taken before COVID-19 vaccination. The receptors stem from a human donor who received a COVID-19 vaccine.

J is TRBJ1-3 and V is TRBV7-2; 7 bases agree with TRBD1. The length of the CDR3 is 15 residues. The V and J ends lost 3 bases and 5 bases, in that order; junction bases with no gene match: 7. Germline lookup yields CDR1 SGHTA and CDR2 FQGNSA. CDR3 coding DNA: TGTGCCAGCAGCTTTGGGACAGTCCCCAGAAACACCATATATTTT. It codes for CASSFGTVPRNTIYF. Full variable domain (outside the CDR3, taken from reference TRBV7-2 and TRBJ1-3): GAGVSQSPSNKVTEKGKDVELRCDPISGHTALYWYRQSLGQGLEFLIYFQGNSAPDKSGLPSDRFSAERTGGSVSTLTIQRTQQEDSAVYLCASSFGTVPRNTIYFGEGSWLTVV.

This chain connects TRBV6-6 to TRBJ1-1; D perhaps matches TRBD1 (5 bases). The V end lost 0 bases, the J end lost 5 bases, and 10 bases lay between the germline ends. This CDR3 is built from 14 residues. CDR1 is MNHNY, CDR2 SVGAGI, per germline (reference sequence). The CDR3 DNA is TGTGCCAGCAGTTACTCAACGGGGGATACTGAAGCTTTCTTT. Translated: CASSYSTGDTEAFF.

This sequence joins TRBV19 and TRBJ2-1; TRBD2 agrees at 11 bases. Germline CDR1 and CDR2: LNHDA and SQIVND (reference sequence). V shed 6 bases, J shed 1 base, and the junction held 2 bases outside the gene matches. This CDR3 spans 15 amino acids. In nucleotides, the CDR3 is TGTGCCAGTAGACTAGCGGGGGCTTCCTACAATGAGCAGTTCTTC. This translates into CASRLAGASYNEQFF.

The V and J genes are TRBV5-1 and TRBJ2-3, with 10 bases aligning to TRBD1. After removal of 4 bases from V and 4 bases from J, the junction contained 6 bases not matched to a gene. The CDR3 totals 15 residues. Germline V lookup: CDR1 SGHRS, CDR2 YFSETQ. The CDR3, as DNA: TGCGCCAGCAGCGCCCGGGACAGGGGCGCAGATACGCAGTATTTT. This sequence encodes CASSARDRGADTQYF.

V is TRBV29-1 and J is TRBJ1-4, with D unresolved. CDR3 size: 11 residues. Trimming stripped 5 bases from V and 10 bases from J, with 11 bases between. Germline assignment: CDR1 SQVTM and CDR2 ANQGSEA. The CDR3 sequence: CSVHLRGKLFF. The CDR3 bases are TGCAGCGTTCATCTTCGTGGAAAACTGTTTTTT.

This clone was seen only once. The rearrangement links TRBV12-3 or TRBV12-4 to TRBJ1-5; no clear D. Trimming cost V 3 bases and J 3 bases, with 6 bases left between them. The CDR3 runs 13 residues. The CDR3 here is CASSLKHNQPQHF. DNA for the CDR3: TGTGCCAGCAGTTTGAAGCACAATCAGCCCCAGCATTTT.

This sequence joins TRBV6-5 and TRBJ1-6; D perhaps matches TRBD1 (5 bases). The germline CDR1 and CDR2 sequences are MNHEY and SVGAGI. There are 15 residues in the CDR3. The V end lost 0 bases, the J end lost 10 bases, and 13 bases lay between the germline ends. In DNA, the CDR3 is TGTGCCAGCAGTTACTCGACACAGGTCTGGTCACCCCTCCACTTT. It yields the protein CASSYSTQVWSPLHF.

The chain uses TRBV11-2 and TRBJ1-4, with no clear D. CDR3 length: 14 amino acids. Trimming took 5 bases from V and 5 from J, leaving 12 bases between them. The germline gives CDR1 SGHAT, CDR2 FQNNGV. The CDR3 sequence is CASSRGGVNEKLFF. DNA of the CDR3: TGTGCCAGCAGCAGAGGTGGGGTGAATGAAAAACTGTTTTTT.

This rearrangement joins TRBV5-6 to TRBJ2-3; 9 bases map to TRBD1. CDR3 length: 14 residues. Germline V gene sequence: CDR1 SGHDT, CDR2 YYEEEE. The J segment lost 4 bases and the V segment lost 4 bases, leaving 4 bases of the junction unmatched. The CDR3 sequence: CASSPRQGADTQYF. Written as DNA, the CDR3 is TGTGCCAGCAGCCCGCGACAGGGGGCAGATACGCAGTATTTT.

The chain carries TRBV24-1 and TRBJ1-3; D remains ambiguous. The CDR3 has 13 residues. With 0 bases removed from V and 4 bases from J, the gap between germline ends came to 3 bases. In germline, CDR1 is KGHDR, CDR2 SFDVKD. The CDR3 DNA follows: TGTGCCACCAGTGATTTGTCAGGAAACACCATATATTTT. It yields the protein CATSDLSGNTIYF.

The rearrangement uses TRBV11-3 and TRBJ2-2; tentative D call: TRBD2 (6 bases). The CDR3 is 18 amino acids. Germline-derived CDR1 and CDR2 are SGHNT and YENEEA. Trimming pared 1 base from V and 1 base from J, leaving 16 bases between. The CDR3 is CASSLVSPGELNTGELFF. The CDR3 bases are TGTGCCAGCAGCTTAGTTTCCCCGGGGGAACTGAACACCGGGGAGCTGTTTTTT.

The CDR3 DNA sequence: TGTGCCAGCAGCTCTTTTTTTTCGACTAGGGGGAGCCAAGAGACCCAGTACTTC. The encoded protein is CASSSFFSTRGSQETQYF. The chain links TRBV7-9 to TRBJ2-5; D assignment may be TRBD1 or TRBD2 (6 bases each). Germline V gene data show CDR1 as SEHNR and CDR2 as FQNEAQ (reference sequence). The CDR3 has 18 amino acids. Trimming took off 4 bases at V and 1 base at J, with 22 bases between the two ends.

The chain combines TRBV5-1 with TRBJ1-2; D gene ambiguous. Germline CDR1 is SGHRS and CDR2 is YFSETQ. Trimming took off 2 bases at V and 8 bases at J, with 13 bases between the two ends. This CDR3 contains 13 residues. The CDR3 nucleotides are TGCGCCAGCAGCTTATCTAGGGCTTGGGGCTACACCTTC. This gives the protein CASSLSRAWGYTF.

V and J are TRBV4-1 and TRBJ2-3; the D gene is possibly TRBD1 (6 bases). The V end was cut by 0 bases, the J end by 1 base, with 17 bases between. Germline-derived CDR1 and CDR2 are MGHRA and YSYEKL. CDR3 length: 18 amino acids. The CDR3 nucleotides are TGCGCCAGCAGCCAAGACCCCCAGAACAGGGCTCGCACAGATACGCAGTATTTT. It is translated as CASSQDPQNRARTDTQYF.

The chain has TRBV14 and TRBJ1-2; TRBD1 agrees at 7 bases. CDR1 SGHDN and CDR2 FVKESK come from the germline V gene. The CDR3 spans 16 residues. J gave up 2 bases and V 5 bases, and 11 bases lay outside the gene matches. In DNA form, the CDR3 reads TGTGCCAGCAGCGAGCTAGGGGGCTCGGTAAACTATGGCTACACCTTC. It codes for CASSELGGSVNYGYTF.

The J gene is TRBJ1-5, the V gene TRBV5-6; D not resolved. Germline lookup yields CDR1 SGHDT and CDR2 YYEEEE. This CDR3 comprises 13 residues. Trimming shortened V by 0 bases and J by 5 bases, and 6 bases separated the two germline ends. CDR3 in amino acids: CASSLGWDQPQHF. The CDR3 nucleotides read TGTGCCAGCAGCTTGGGTTGGGATCAGCCCCAGCATTTT. The full variable domain, its missing parts supplied by reference TRBV5-6 and TRBJ1-5, is DAGVTQSPTHLIKTRGQQVTLRCSPKSGHDTVSWYQQALGQGPQFIFQYYEEEERQRGNFPDRFSGHQFPNYSSELNVNALLLGDSALYLCASSLGWDQPQHFGDGTRLSIL.

CDR3 sequence: CASSQDSPRGRGELFF. The CDR3 DNA is TGCGCCAGCAGCCAAGATTCTCCCAGGGGGCGAGGGGAGCTGTTTTTT. The chain joins TRBV4-1 to TRBJ2-2, with 8 bases matching TRBD1. J was trimmed by 8 bases and V by 0 bases; bases with no gene match: 8. The CDR3 sequence is 16 residues long. The germline gives CDR1 MGHRA, CDR2 YSYEKL.

CDR3 amino acids: CASSLDRGQYNEQFF. CDR3 bases: TGTGCCAGCAGCCTCGACAGGGGTCAATACAATGAGCAGTTCTTC. The chain employs TRBV7-2 and TRBJ2-1; 8 bases align to TRBD1. The junction had 7 bases not matched to a gene; V was cut back by 5 bases and J by 4 bases. CDR1 SGHTA and CDR2 FQGNSA come from the germline V gene. The CDR3 extends over 15 amino acids. The entire variable domain, with the rest obtained from reference TRBV7-2 and TRBJ2-1, is as follows: GAGVSQSPSNKVTEKGKDVELRCDPISGHTALYWYRQSLGQGLEFLIYFQGNSAPDKSGLPSDRFSAERTGGSVSTLTIQRTQQEDSAVYLCASSLDRGQYNEQFFGPGTRLTVL.

The rearrangement uses TRBV30 and TRBJ1-6, with D unclear. CDR1 GTSNPN and CDR2 SVGIG come from the germline V gene (reference sequence). V gave up 0 bases and J gave up 4 bases, with 7 bases separating them. The CDR3 runs to 14 residues. The CDR3, as DNA: TGTGCCTGGAGTGTAGGGCAGTATAATTCACCCCTCCACTTT. Its protein is CAWSVGQYNSPLHF.

This clone was observed once. The chain carries TRBV28 and TRBJ1-4; no clear D. This CDR3 contains 15 residues. Germline V gene sequence: CDR1 MDHEN, CDR2 SYDVKM. Trimming cost V 6 bases and J 7 bases, with 18 bases left between them. The CDR3 loop is CASSDLNGRFEKLFF. In DNA form, the CDR3 reads TGTGCCAGCAGCGATCTAAACGGACGGTTTGAAAAACTGTTTTTT. The variable domain in full, with the rest retrieved from reference TRBV28 and TRBJ1-4, is DVKVTQSSRYLVKRTGEKVFLECVQDMDHENMFWYRQDPGLGLRLIYFSYDVKMKEKGDIPEGYSVSREKKERFSLILESASTNQTSMYLCASSDLNGRFEKLFFGSGTQLSVL.

The chain combines TRBV11-2 with TRBJ2-7, with 11 positions matching TRBD1. Germline values: CDR1 SGHAT, CDR2 FQNNGV. The V segment lost 6 bases and the J segment 4 bases; nucleotides outside the gene matches: 14. This CDR3 contains 17 residues. The DNA for the CDR3 is TGTGCCAGCAGTTGGAATCAACTCCGGGACAGGGGGTACGAGCAGTACGTC. It specifies CASSWNQLRDRGYEQYV.

The genes are TRBV27 and TRBJ1-4, with unresolved D. The CDR3 totals 16 residues. The V end was cut by 2 bases, the J end by 8 bases, with 18 bases between. Germline CDR1 reads MNHEY; CDR2 reads SMNVEV (reference sequence). The CDR3 DNA reads as TGTGCCAGCAGTTTAGATCTACGAGGCACCCAGGAAAAACTGTTTTTT. The encoded protein is CASSLDLRGTQEKLFF.

This clone showed up just once. This chain connects TRBV18 to TRBJ1-1, with TRBD1 as a possible D gene (6 bases). Germline assignment: CDR1 KGHSH and CDR2 LQKENI. The CDR3 has 13 amino acids. The V end lost 5 bases, the J end lost 1 base, and 8 bases lay between the germline ends. The CDR3 spells CASSGQWNTEAFF. The DNA of the CDR3 is TGTGCCAGCTCAGGACAGTGGAACACTGAAGCTTTCTTT.

The rearrangement uses TRBV29-1 and TRBJ1-1; D possibly corresponds to TRBD1 (6 bases). V was pared by 3 bases and J by 1 base, with 9 bases between. This CDR3 is 13 amino acids long. The germline CDR1 and CDR2 sequences are SQVTM and ANQGSEA. The CDR3 reads CSVDPGENTEAFF. CDR3 DNA: TGCAGCGTTGACCCAGGGGAGAACACTGAAGCTTTCTTT.

The rearrangement joins TRBV28 to TRBJ2-7, with D possibly being TRBD1 (6 bases). V was shortened by 8 bases and J by 1 base, with 21 bases between the two germline ends. The CDR3 has 16 amino acids. Germline assignment: CDR1 MDHEN and CDR2 SYDVKM. CDR3 sequence (DNA): TGTGCCAGCCCCCCAGCCGGGACATCCTTTTCCTACGAGCAGTACGTC. It translates to CASPPAGTSFSYEQYV.